This T cell receptor (beta chain) was recorded in a study of radiation and T cells in renal cell carcinoma. At the level of the study: Nephrectomy followed 15 Gy stereotactic body radiation by 4 weeks.

A remark on this clone: Antigen specificity is unknown.

CDR1 SGHTA and CDR2 FQGNSA come from the germline V gene. V gave up 2 bases and J gave up 1 base, with 9 bases separating them. The CDR3 has 15 residues. Time point in this sample: blood 2 weeks post-SBRT. The treatment was: 15 Gy SBRT to primary tumor, nephrectomy 4 weeks later. Sequencing used immunoSEQ multiplex PCR; TCRdb keeps in-frame clones, though not all of them. Found here are about 26,000 clones, 81% of them singletons; the top ten hold 31%. Study-wide results and caveats: In blood, top tumor clones expanded by 2 weeks, shrinking by 4.

The chain employs TRBV7-2 and TRBJ2-1; D remains ambiguous. This specimen consisted of blood, obtained from a patient whose treatment included radiotherapy and nephrectomy. The clonotype comes from a man between 60 and 75 years old with renal cell carcinoma. The CDR3 protein is CASSLSLGSYNEQFF. CDR3 nucleotides: TGTGCCAGCAGCTTAAGCTTGGGTTCCTACAATGAGCAGTTCTTC.